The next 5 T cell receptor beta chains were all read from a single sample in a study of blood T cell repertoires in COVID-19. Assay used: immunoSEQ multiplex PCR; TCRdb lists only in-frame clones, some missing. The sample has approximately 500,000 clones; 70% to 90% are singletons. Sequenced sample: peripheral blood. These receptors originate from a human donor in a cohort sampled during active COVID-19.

CDR3 residues: CASSSSGRNNEQFF. The CDR3 DNA reads TGTGCCAGCAGCTCAAGCGGGAGAAACAATGAGCAGTTCTTC. The chain carries TRBV11-3 and TRBJ2-1; 8 nucleotides agree with TRBD2. From germline, CDR1 is SGHNT and CDR2 YENEEA. The junction had 4 bases not matched to a gene; V was cut back by 4 bases and J by 5 bases. This CDR3 is built from 14 residues. The variable domain in full, completed from reference TRBV11-3 and TRBJ2-1, reads EAGVVQSPRYKIIEKKQPVAFWCNPISGHNTLYWYLQNLGQGPELLIRYENEEAVDDSQLPKDRFSAERLKGVDSTLKIQPAELGDSAVYLCASSSSGRNNEQFFGPGTRLTVL.

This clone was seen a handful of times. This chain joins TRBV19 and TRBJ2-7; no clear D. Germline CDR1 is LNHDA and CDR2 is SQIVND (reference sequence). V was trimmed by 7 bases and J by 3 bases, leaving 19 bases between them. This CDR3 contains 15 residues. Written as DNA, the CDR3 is TGTGCCAGTAATATGGCAGGCAGAAATATCTACGAGCAGTACTTC. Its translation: CASNMAGRNIYEQYF.

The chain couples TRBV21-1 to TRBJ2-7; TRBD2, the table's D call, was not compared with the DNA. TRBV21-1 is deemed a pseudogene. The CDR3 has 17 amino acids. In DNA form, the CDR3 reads TGTGCCAGCAGCAAAGTCAGTAGCGGGAACGCCTACTACGAGCAGTACTTC. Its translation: CASSKVSSGNAYYEQYF.

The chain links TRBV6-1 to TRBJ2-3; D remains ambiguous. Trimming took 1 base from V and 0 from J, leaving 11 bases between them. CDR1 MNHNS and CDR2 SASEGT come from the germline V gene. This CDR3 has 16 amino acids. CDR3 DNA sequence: TGTGCCAGCAGTGAAGTATTACGAGGTAGCACAGATACGCAGTATTTT. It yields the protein CASSEVLRGSTDTQYF.

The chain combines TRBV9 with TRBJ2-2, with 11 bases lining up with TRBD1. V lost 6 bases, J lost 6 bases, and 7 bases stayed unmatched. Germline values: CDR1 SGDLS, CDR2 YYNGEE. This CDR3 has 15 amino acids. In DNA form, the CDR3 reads TGTGCCAGCAACTTCGGACAGGGGGCTGCCGGGGAGCTGTTTTTT. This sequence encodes CASNFGQGAAGELFF.